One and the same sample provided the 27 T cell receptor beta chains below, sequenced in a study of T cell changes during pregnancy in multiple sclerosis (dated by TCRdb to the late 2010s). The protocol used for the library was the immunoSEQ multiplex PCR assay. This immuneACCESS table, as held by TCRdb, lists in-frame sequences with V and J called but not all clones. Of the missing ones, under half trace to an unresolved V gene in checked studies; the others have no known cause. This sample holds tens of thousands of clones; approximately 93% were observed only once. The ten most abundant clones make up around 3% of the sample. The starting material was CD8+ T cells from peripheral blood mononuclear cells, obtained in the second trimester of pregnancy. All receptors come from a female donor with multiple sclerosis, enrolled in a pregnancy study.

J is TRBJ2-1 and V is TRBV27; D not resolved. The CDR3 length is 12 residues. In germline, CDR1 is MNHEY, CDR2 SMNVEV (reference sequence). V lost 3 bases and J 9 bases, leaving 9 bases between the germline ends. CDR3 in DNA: TGTGCCAGCAGTTTTGTGCGATCTGAGCAGTTCTTC. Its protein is CASSFVRSEQFF.

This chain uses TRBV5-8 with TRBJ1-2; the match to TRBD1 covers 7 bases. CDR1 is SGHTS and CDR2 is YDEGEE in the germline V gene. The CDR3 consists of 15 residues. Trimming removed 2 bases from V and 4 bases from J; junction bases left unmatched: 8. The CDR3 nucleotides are TGTGCCAGCAGCTTTTACGAGACAGGGAGCTATGGCTACACCTTC. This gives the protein CASSFYETGSYGYTF.

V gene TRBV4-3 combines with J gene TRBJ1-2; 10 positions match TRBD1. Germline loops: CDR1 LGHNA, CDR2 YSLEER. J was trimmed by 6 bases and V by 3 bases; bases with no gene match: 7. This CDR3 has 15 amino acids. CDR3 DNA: TGCGCCAGCAGCCAGGACAAGACAGGGGGCCATGGCTACACCTTC. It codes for CASSQDKTGGHGYTF.

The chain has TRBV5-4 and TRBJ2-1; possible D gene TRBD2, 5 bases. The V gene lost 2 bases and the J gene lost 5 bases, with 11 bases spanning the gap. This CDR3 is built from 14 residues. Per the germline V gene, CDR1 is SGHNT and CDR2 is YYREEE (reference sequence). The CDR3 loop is CASSFEGKDNEQFF. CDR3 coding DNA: TGTGCCAGCAGCTTTGAGGGAAAGGACAATGAGCAGTTCTTC.

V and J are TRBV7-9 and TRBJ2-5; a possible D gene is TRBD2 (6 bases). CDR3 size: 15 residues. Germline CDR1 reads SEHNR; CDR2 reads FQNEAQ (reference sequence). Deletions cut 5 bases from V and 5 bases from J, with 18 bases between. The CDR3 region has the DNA TGTGCCAGCAGCGCTAGGAGTGGAGGGAACGAGACCCAGTACTTC. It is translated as CASSARSGGNETQYF.

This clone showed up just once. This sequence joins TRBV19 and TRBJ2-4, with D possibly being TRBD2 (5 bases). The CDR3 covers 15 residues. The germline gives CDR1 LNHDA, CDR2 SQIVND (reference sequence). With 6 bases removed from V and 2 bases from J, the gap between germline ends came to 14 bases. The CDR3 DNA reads TGTGCCAGTAGCCGGACTCGGGATTCCAAAAACATTCAGTACTTC. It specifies CASSRTRDSKNIQYF.

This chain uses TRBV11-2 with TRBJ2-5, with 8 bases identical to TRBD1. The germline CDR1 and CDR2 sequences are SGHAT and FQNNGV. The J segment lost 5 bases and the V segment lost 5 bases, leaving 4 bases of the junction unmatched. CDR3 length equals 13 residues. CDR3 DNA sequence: TGTGCCAGCAGCCCAGGGGGCGAGGAGACCCAGTACTTC. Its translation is CASSPGGEETQYF.

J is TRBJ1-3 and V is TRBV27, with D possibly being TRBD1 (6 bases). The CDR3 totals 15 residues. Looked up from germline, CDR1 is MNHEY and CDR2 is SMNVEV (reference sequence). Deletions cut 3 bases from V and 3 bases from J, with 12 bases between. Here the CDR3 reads CASSLRGGNGNTIYF. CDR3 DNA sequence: TGTGCCAGCAGTTTGAGGGGGGGCAATGGAAACACCATATATTTT.

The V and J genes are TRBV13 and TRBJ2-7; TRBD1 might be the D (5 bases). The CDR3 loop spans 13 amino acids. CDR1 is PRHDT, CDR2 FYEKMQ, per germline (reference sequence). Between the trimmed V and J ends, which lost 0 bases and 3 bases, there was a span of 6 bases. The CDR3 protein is CASSLGQGYEQYF. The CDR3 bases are TGTGCCAGCAGCTTAGGCCAGGGCTACGAGCAGTACTTC. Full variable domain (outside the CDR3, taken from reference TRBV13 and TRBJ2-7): AAGVIQSPRHLIKEKRETATLKCYPIPRHDTVYWYQQGPGQDPQFLISFYEKMQSDKGSIPDRFSAQQFSDYHSELNMSSLELGDSALYFCASSLGQGYEQYFGPGTRLTVT.

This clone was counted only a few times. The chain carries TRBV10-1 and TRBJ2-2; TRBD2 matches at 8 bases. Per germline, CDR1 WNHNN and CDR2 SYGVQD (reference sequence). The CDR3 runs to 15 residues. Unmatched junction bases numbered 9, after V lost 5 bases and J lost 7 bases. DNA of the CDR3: TGCGCCAGCAGTACCGGGACTAGGGGGAACGGGGAGCTGTTTTTT. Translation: CASSTGTRGNGELFF.

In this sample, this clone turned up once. The CDR3 coding sequence is TGTGCCAGTGGTTGGGGGGGATCCTACAATGAGCAGTTCTTC. Protein: CASGWGGSYNEQFF. The rearrangement uses TRBV19 and TRBJ2-1; 7 bases are shared with TRBD2. The CDR3 extends over 14 amino acids. The germline V gene encodes CDR1 LNHDA and CDR2 SQIVND (reference sequence). Germline trimming cut 8 bases from V and 1 base from J; bases unmatched to any gene: 5.

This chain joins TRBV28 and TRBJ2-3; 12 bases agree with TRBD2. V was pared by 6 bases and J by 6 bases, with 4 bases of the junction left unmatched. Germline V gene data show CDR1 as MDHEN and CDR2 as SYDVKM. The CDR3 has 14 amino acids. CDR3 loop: CASSVTSGSDTQYF. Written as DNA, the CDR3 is TGTGCCAGCAGCGTGACTAGCGGGAGTGATACGCAGTATTTT.

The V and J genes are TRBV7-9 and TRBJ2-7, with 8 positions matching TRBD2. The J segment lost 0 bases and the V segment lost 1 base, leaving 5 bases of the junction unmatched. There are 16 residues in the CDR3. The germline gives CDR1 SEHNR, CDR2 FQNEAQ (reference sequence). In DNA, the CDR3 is TGTGCCAGCAGCTTAGTAACTAGCGGTTCCTCCTACGAGCAGTACTTC. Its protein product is CASSLVTSGSSYEQYF.

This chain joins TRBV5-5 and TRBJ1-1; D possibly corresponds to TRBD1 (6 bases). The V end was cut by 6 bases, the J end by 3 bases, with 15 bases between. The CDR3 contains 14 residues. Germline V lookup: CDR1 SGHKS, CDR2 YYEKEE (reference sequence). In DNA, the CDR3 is TGTGCCAGCACCTGGGGGGGCAGCTACACTGAAGCTTTCTTT. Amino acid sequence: CASTWGGSYTEAFF.

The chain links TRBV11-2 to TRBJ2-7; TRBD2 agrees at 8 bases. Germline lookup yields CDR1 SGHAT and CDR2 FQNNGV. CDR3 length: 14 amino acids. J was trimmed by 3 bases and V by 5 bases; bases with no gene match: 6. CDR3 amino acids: CASSARLAIYEQYF. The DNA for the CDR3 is TGTGCCAGCAGCGCCCGACTAGCGATCTACGAGCAGTACTTC. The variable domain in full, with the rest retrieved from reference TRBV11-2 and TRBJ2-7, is EAGVAQSPRYKIIEKRQSVAFWCNPISGHATLYWYQQILGQGPKLLIQFQNNGVVDDSQLPKDRFSAERLKGVDSTLKIQPAKLEDSAVYLCASSARLAIYEQYFGPGTRLTVT.

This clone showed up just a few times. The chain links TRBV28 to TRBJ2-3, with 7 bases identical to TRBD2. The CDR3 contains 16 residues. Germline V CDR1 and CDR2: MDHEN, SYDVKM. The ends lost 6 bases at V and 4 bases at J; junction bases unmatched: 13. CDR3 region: CASSPPGGRVADTQYF. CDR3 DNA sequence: TGTGCCAGCAGCCCCCCTGGGGGGAGGGTCGCAGATACGCAGTATTTT. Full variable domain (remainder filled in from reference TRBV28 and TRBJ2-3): DVKVTQSSRYLVKRTGEKVFLECVQDMDHENMFWYRQDPGLGLRLIYFSYDVKMKEKGDIPEGYSVSREKKERFSLILESASTNQTSMYLCASSPPGGRVADTQYFGPGTRLTVL.

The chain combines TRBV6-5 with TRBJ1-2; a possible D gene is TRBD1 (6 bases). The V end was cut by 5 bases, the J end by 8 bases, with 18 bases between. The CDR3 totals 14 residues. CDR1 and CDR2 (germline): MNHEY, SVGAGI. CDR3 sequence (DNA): TGTGCCAGCAGTCCGTCGAGGGGGTATTTAGGCTACACCTTC. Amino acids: CASSPSRGYLGYTF.

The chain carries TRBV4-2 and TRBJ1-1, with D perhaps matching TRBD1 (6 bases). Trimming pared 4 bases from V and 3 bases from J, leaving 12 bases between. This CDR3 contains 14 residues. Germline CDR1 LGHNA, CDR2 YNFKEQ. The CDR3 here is CASSPNRVYTEAFF. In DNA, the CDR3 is TGTGCCAGCAGCCCGAACAGGGTTTACACTGAAGCTTTCTTT.

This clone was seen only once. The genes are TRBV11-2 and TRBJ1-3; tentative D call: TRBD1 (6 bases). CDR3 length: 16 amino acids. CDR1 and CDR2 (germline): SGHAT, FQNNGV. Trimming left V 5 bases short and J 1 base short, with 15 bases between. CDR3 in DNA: TGTGCCAGCAGCCAAGACAGGATCTTATCTGGAAACACCATATATTTT. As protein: CASSQDRILSGNTIYF.

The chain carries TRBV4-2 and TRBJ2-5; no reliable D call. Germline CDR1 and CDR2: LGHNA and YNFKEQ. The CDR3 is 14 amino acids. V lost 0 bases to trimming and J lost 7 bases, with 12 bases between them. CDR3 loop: CASSQDIGSGTQYF. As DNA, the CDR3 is TGTGCCAGCAGCCAAGATATCGGGTCGGGGACCCAGTACTTC.

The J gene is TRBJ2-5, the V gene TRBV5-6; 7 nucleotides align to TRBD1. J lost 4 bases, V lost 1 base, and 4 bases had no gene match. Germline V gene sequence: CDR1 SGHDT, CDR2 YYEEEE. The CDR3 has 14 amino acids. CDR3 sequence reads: CASSLSTGRETQYF. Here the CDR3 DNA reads TGTGCCAGCAGCTTGTCGACAGGGCGAGAGACCCAGTACTTC.

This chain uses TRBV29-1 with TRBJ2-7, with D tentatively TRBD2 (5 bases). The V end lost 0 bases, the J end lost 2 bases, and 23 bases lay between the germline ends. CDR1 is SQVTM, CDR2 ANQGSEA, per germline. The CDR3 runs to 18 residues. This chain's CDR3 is CSVEDFGNGSQVTYEQYF. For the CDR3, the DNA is TGCAGCGTTGAAGACTTCGGGAATGGCAGTCAAGTTACCTACGAGCAGTACTTC.

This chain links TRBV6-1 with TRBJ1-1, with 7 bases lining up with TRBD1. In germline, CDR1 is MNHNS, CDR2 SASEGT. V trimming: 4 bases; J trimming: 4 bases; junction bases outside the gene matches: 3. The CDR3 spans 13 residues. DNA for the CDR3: TGTGCCAGCAGTGGTGCAGGGGGCACTGAAGCTTTCTTT. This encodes CASSGAGGTEAFF.

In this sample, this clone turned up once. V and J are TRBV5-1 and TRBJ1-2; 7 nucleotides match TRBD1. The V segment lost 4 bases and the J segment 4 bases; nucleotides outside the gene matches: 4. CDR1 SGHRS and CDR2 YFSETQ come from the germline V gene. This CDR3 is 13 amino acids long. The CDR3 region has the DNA TGCGCCAGCAGCCCCCGGGACAGCTATGGCTACACCTTC. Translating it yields CASSPRDSYGYTF.

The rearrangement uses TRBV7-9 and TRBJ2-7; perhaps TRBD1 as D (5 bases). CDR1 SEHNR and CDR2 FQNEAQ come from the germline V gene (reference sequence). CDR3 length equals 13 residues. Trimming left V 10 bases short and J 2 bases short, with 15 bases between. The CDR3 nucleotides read TGTGCCACCCGAACAGGTCCCACCTACGAGCAGTACTTC. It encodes CATRTGPTYEQYF.

The CDR3 protein is CASSLAGNQPQHF. DNA for the CDR3: TGTGCCAGCAGTTTGGCGGGCAATCAGCCCCAGCATTTT. The rearrangement joins TRBV27 to TRBJ1-5, with D unresolved. Germline V lookup: CDR1 MNHEY, CDR2 SMNVEV (reference sequence). CDR3 length equals 13 residues. With 3 bases removed from V and 2 bases from J, the gap between germline ends came to 5 bases.

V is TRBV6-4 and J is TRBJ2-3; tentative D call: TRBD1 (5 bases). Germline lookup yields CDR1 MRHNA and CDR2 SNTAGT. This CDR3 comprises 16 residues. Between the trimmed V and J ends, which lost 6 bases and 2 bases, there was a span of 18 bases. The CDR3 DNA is TGTGCCAGCAGCCCTACAGGAGCCAGTCCCACAGATACGCAGTATTTT. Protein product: CASSPTGASPTDTQYF.